The rows below give T cell receptor beta chains drawn from one sample of a study of patients and donors after allogeneic stem cell transplantation. One entry per CDR3 protein, called by TCRdb with MiXCR from the RT-PCR reads. The sample lists some 880,000 distinct CDR3 sequences, 15% to 20% occurring once. Material for sequencing was blood, either unsorted or a sorted T cell fraction (not recorded which). The receptor source for this set is a human donor who was either an allogeneic HSCT recipient or a stem cell or donor lymphocyte infusion donor (not recorded which). It is not recorded whose cells these are; they may come from a transplant donor. CDR3s include the opening cysteine and the closing phenylalanine or tryptophan. A D gene is named only where the DNA matches it firmly.

cdr3_aa d_call v_call
CASSVGPQGDGGYTF NA TRBV2
CASSSTGTGTLGEQYF TRBD1 TRBV5-1
CASSLDPGGASSPLHF NA TRBV7-2
CASSQLADSYNEQFF TRBD2 TRBV12-3/TRBV12-4
CASSQLTGGLTDTQYF TRBD1 TRBV14
CASSIVPENTEAFF NA TRBV19
CASSFFWGSSYEQYF NA TRBV11-1
CASIHGARGYGYTF NA TRBV12-3/TRBV12-4
CASSYSTGTSALGDTQYF TRBD2 TRBV6-2/TRBV6-3
CASSPWTDMNTEAFF NA TRBV27
CASRDLVGEQYF NA TRBV5-1
CSATAASGVKYNEQFF TRBD2 TRBV20-1
CSVDDPRPADTQYF NA TRBV29-1
CASSPSGVGGYTF NA TRBV12-3/TRBV12-4
CASSYLSGSSYEQYF NA TRBV6-2/TRBV6-3
CASSSEGQGYYGYTF NA TRBV21-1